In its sample, the clone carrying this T cell receptor (beta chain) is large. Its specificity is unknown. Rearranged V-D-J TRB sequences were amplified with a mixed TRB-A/B primer pool. TCRdb re-analysed the multiplex PCR reads in MiXCR, keeping a single row per CDR3 protein. In the table there are some 2,200 distinct CDR3 sequences, 20% to 25% of which are singletons. These data belong to a study of T cell repertoires in aging, cancer and after chemotherapy. Across the whole study: Paired samples before and after chemotherapy came from chronic lymphocytic leukemia patients on fludarabine- or bendamustine-based regimens. Roughly 9.1 million TCR reads were in the whole dataset.

The template was genomic DNA from peripheral blood, not RNA. The CDR3 has 14 amino acids. Trimming took 10 bases from V and 7 from J; bases not matched to a gene: 7. Germline V lookup: CDR1 MNHEY, CDR2 SMNVEV (reference sequence). Study-wide points: In cancer patients, declining TCR diversity with age involved lost richness and lost evenness.

What was sequenced was blood. The chain is built from TRBV27 and TRBJ2-2; 12 nucleotides line up with TRBD1. This TCR was recovered from a human donor with a blood cancer. CDR3 DNA sequence: TGTGCCACTACCGGGACAGGGGGCATCGGGGAGCTGTTTTTT. Its protein is CATTGTGGIGELFF.